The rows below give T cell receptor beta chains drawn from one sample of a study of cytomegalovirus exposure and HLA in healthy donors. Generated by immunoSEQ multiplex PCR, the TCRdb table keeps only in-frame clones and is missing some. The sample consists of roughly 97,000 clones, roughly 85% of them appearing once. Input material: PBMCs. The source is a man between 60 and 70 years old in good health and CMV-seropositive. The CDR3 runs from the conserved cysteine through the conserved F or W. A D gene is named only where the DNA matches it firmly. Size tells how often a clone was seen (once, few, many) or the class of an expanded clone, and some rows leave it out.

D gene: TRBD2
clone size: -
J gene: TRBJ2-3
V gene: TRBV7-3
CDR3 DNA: TGTGCCAGCAGCTTAACGCCTAGCGGGGGGGGCACAGATACGCAGTATTTT
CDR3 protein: CASSLTPSGGGTDTQYF

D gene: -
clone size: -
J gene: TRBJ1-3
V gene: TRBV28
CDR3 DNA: TGTGCCAGCAGACGGGGGGCCGCTGGAAACACCATATATTTT
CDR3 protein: CASRRGAAGNTIYF

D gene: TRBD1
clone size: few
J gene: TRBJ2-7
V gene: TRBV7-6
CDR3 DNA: TGTGCCAGCAGCCTTTCCAGCCAGGGGGCGAATATGGCCGAGCAGTACTTC
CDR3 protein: CASSLSSQGANMAEQYF

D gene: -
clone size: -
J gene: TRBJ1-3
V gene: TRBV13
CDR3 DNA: TGTGCCAGCAGCTTACAGGGGCCTGGAAACACCATATATTTT
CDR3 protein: CASSLQGPGNTIYF

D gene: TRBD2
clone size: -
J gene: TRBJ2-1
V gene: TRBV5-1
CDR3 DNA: TGCGCCAGCAGCGCAGAGGGCGGGGGATCACCTAGCCATGAGCAGTTCTTC
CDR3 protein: CASSAEGGGSPSHEQFF

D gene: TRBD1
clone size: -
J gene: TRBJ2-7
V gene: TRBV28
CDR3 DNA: TGTGCCAGCGGAACTCTCGGACAGGGATTCGCGTACGAGCAGTACTTC
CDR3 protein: CASGTLGQGFAYEQYF

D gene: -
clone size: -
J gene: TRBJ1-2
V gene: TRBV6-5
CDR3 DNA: TGTGCCAGCAGGGACAGTTTATATGGCTACACCTTC
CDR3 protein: CASRDSLYGYTF

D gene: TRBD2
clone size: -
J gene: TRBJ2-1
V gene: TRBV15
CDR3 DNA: TGTGCCACCAGCAGGCCGGGACTAGCGTACAATGAGCAGTTCTTC
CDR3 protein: CATSRPGLAYNEQFF

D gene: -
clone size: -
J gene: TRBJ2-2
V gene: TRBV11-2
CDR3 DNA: TGTGCCAGCAGCCCGATCAGGGGCCACAGGGCCGGGGAGCTGTTTTTT
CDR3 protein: CASSPIRGHRAGELFF

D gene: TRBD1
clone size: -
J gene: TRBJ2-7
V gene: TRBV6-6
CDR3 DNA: TGTGCCAGCAGTTCCGGACAGGGTTATTCCTACGAGCAGTACTTC
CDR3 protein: CASSSGQGYSYEQYF

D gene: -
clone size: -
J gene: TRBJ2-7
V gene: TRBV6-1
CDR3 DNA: TGTGCCAGCAGTGAAGCAACAGGGAAGAGGCACGAGCAGTACTTC
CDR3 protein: CASSEATGKRHEQYF

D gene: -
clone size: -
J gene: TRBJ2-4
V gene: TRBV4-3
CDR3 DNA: TGCGCCAGCAGCCAAGCAGGGGGGCCAAAGAACATTCAGTACTTC
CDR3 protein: CASSQAGGPKNIQYF

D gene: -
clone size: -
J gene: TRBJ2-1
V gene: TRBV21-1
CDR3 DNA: TGTGCCAGCAGCTCCTGGACAGGGGGGAATGAGCAGTTCTTC
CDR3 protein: CASSSWTGGNEQFF

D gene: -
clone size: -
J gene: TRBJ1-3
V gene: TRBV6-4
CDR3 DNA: TGTGCCAGCAGCCCGACAGGAGCTGGAAACACCATATATTTT
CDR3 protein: CASSPTGAGNTIYF

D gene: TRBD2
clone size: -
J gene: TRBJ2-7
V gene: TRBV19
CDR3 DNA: TGTGCCAGTAGTCTAAGAGCGGGGGGGCCTTACGAGCAGTACTTC
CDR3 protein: CASSLRAGGPYEQYF

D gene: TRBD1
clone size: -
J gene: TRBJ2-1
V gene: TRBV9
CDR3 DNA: TGTGCCAGCAGCCCTAGAGGGACAGGGACCAACAATGAGCAGTTCTTC
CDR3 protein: CASSPRGTGTNNEQFF

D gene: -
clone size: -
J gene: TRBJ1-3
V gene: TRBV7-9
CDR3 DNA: TGTGCCAGCAGACAAAAAGGGGGCTCTGGAAACACCATATATTTT
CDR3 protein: CASRQKGGSGNTIYF

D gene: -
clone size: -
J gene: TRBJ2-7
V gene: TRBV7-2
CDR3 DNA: TGTGCCAGCAGCTTAATGGGGGCCAACTACGAGCAGTACTTC
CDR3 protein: CASSLMGANYEQYF

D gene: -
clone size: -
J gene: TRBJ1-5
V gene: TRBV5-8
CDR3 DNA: TGTGCCAGCAGCTTGATGGGACTGAGCAATCAGCCCCAGCATTTT
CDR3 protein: CASSLMGLSNQPQHF

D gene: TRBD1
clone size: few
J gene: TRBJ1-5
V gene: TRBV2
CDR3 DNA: TGTGCCAGCAGTAAACAGGGGGGCCAGCCCCAGCATTTT
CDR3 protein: CASSKQGGQPQHF

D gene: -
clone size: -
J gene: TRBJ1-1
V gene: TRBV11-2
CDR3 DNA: TGTGCCAGCAGCGTAGACAAAGGGGCGACGGCTTTCTTT
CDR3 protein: CASSVDKGATAFF

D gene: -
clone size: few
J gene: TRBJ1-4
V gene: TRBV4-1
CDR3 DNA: TGCGCCAGCAGCCAAGACCCAGGGGTGGGTGAAAAACTGTTTTTT
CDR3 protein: CASSQDPGVGEKLFF

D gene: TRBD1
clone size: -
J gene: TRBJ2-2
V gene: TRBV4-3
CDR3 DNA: TGCGCCAGCAGCCAATTCGACCCTATCGGGACAGCTAGGGCCGGGGAGCTGTTTTTT
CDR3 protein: CASSQFDPIGTARAGELFF

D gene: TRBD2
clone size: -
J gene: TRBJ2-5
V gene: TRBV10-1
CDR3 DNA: TGCGCCAGCAGTGACGGACTAGCGGGGGCCTCCGGGGAGACCCAGTACTTC
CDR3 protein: CASSDGLAGASGETQYF

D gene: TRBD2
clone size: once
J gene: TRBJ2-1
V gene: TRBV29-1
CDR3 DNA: TGCAGCGTAGTACCGGGGGGTAATGAGCAGTTCTTC
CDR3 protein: CSVVPGGNEQFF

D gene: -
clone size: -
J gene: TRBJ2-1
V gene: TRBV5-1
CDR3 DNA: TGCGCCAGCAGCTTGGTCGGGACACCAAGATACAATGAGCAGTTCTTC
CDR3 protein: CASSLVGTPRYNEQFF

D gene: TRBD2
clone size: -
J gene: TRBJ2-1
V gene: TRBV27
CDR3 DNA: TGTGCCAGCAGTTTAGCGGGGGGGGAGAATGAGCAGTTCTTC
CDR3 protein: CASSLAGGENEQFF

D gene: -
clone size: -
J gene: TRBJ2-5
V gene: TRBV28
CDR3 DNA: TGTGCCAGCAGTCCCGGAGGGGAGACCCAGTACTTC
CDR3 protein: CASSPGGETQYF

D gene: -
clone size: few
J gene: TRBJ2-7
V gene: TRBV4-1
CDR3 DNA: TGCGCCAGCAGGCTCATCACTAGCAGCCCCTACGAGCAGTACTTC
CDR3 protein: CASRLITSSPYEQYF

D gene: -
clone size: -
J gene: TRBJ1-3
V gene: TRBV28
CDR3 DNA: TGTGCCAGCACCCAGGGAGGGGCTGGAAACACCATATATTTT
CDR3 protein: CASTQGGAGNTIYF

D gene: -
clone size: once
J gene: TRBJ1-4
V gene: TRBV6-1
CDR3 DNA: TGTGCCAGCAGCGCCGGGACATATAATGAAAAACTGTTTTTT
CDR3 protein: CASSAGTYNEKLFF

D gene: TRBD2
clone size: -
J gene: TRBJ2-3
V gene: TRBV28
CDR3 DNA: TGTGCCAGCAGTCCCCTGCGGGGGGTTAGCACAGATACGCAGTATTTT
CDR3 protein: CASSPLRGVSTDTQYF

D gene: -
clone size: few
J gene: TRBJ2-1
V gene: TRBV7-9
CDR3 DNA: TGTGCCAGCAGCCCGGGTAGGGGGGGGGCCTACAATGAGCAGTTCTTC
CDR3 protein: CASSPGRGGAYNEQFF

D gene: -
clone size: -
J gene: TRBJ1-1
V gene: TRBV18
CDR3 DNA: TGTGCCAGCTCACCACGGAGCACAGGGAACACTGAAGCTTTCTTT
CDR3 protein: CASSPRSTGNTEAFF

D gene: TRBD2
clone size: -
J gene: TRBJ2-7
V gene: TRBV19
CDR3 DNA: TGTGCCAGTAGTATAGACTCACGGGAGGGCTACGAGCAGTACTTC
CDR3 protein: CASSIDSREGYEQYF

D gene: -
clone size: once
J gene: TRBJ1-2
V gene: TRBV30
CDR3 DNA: TGTGCCTGGAGCAAGTTCGGCAGGGGCTATGGCTACACCTTC
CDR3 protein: CAWSKFGRGYGYTF

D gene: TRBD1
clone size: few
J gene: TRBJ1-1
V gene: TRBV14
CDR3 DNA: TGTGCCAGCAGCCAAGCTGACAGGGGTTGGTCCATGAACACTGAAGCTTTCTTT
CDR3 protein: CASSQADRGWSMNTEAFF

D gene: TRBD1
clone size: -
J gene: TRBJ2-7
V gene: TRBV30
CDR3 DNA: TGTGCCTGGAGTCGAGCGACGACAGGGGGCAACGAGCAGTACTTC
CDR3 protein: CAWSRATTGGNEQYF

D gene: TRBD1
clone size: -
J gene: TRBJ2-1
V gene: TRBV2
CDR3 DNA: TGTGCCAGCAGTACAGGGGGCTCCTACAATGAGCAGTTCTTC
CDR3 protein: CASSTGGSYNEQFF

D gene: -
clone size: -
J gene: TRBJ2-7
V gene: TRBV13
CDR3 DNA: TGTGCCAGCAGCTTGGCGGGGGCGGTCGAGCAGTACTTC
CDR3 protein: CASSLAGAVEQYF

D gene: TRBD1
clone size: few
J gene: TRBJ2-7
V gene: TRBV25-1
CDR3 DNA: TGTGCCAGCAGTGTGGACAGGGGCTACGAGCAGTACTTC
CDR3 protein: CASSVDRGYEQYF

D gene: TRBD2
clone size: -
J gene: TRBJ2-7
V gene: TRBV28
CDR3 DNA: TGTGCCAGCAGTTTATTCGCGGGGGGGACCTACGAGCAGTACTTC
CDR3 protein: CASSLFAGGTYEQYF

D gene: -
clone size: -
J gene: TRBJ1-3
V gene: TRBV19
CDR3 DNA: TGTGCCAGTAGTATGGTAGTCAGCGTCCCTTCTGGAAACACCATATATTTT
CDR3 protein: CASSMVVSVPSGNTIYF

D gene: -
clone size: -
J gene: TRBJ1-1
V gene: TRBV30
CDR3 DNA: TGTGCCTGGAGTGTACAGGGTAACACTGAAGCTTTCTTT
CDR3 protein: CAWSVQGNTEAFF

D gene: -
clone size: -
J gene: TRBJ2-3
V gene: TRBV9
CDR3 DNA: TGTGCCAGCAGCGTAGAGGACGGAGGCCACGGGACAGATACGCAGTATTTT
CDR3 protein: CASSVEDGGHGTDTQYF

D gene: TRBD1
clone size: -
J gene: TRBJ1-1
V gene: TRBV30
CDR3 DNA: TGTGCCTGGATTTGCATCGGACAGGGGGCCCCTGAAGCTTTCTTT
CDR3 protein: CAWICIGQGAPEAFF

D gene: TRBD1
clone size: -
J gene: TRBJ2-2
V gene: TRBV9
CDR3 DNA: TGTGCCAGCAGCGCTAACAGGGGGCTATATGACACCGGGGAGCTGTTTTTT
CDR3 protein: CASSANRGLYDTGELFF

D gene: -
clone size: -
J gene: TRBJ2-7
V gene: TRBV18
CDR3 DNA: TGTGCCAGCTCACCACCAAGGGGGTTGGGTTCCTACGAGCAGTACTTC
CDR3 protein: CASSPPRGLGSYEQYF

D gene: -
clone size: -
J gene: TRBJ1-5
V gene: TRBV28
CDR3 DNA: TGTGCCAGCAGCCCCGGACAGCCCCAAAAGCCCCAGCATTTT
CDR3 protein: CASSPGQPQKPQHF

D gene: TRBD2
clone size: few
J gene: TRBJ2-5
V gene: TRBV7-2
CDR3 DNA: TGTGCCAGCAGCTTGGGGGGGATACAAGAGACCCAGTACTTC
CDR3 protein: CASSLGGIQETQYF

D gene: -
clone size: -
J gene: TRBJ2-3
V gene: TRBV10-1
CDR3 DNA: TGCGCCAGCAGAGCCGGGACTGGCACAGATACGCAGTATTTT
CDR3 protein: CASRAGTGTDTQYF

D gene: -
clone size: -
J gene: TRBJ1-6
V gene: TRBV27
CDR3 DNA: TGTGCCAGCAGTCTCAGGGTTAGCTCCTATAATTCACCCCTCCACTTT
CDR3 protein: CASSLRVSSYNSPLHF

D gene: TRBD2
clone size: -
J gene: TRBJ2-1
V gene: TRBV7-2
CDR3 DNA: TGTGCCAGCAGCCTTGAGCGGGGGGGGAACAATGAGCAGTTCTTC
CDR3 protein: CASSLERGGNNEQFF

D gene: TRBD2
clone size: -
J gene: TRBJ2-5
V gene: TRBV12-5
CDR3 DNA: TGTGCTAGTGGTTTGCGGACTAGGGACGAGACCCAGTACTTC
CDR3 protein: CASGLRTRDETQYF

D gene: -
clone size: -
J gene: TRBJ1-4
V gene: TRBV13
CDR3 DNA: TGTGCCAGCAGCTTAGTAGGACAAACCCTGGGCAGGGAAAAACTGTTTTTT
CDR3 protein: CASSLVGQTLGREKLFF

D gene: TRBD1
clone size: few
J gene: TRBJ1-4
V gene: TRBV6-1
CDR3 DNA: TGTGCCAGCAGTGAATTTAACAGGGGGCCTAATGAAAAACTGTTTTTT
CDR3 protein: CASSEFNRGPNEKLFF

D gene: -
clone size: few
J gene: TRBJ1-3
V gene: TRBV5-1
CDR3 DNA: TGCGCCAGCAGCTTAGGCCCCGACACTGGAAACACCATATATTTT
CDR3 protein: CASSLGPDTGNTIYF

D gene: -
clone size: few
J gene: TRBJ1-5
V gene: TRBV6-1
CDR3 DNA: TGTGCCAGCAGTAGCGACAGGTCCCGCGGACAGCCCCAGCATTTT
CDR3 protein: CASSSDRSRGQPQHF

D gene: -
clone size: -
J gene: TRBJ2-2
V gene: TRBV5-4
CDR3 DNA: TGTGCCAGCAGCTTGGAAATCTACAGCACCGGGGAGCTGTTTTTT
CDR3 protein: CASSLEIYSTGELFF

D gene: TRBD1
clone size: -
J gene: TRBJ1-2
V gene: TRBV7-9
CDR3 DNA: TGTGCCAGCAGCCCTAGCGGACAGGGAGGGGGAAGTGGCTACACCTTC
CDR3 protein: CASSPSGQGGGSGYTF